This TCR beta chain is drawn from a study of a mutant IDH1 vaccine in newly diagnosed glioma. Study at large: Vaccines were first given 4-6 weeks after radiotherapy alone, or with temozolomide cycles. Every participant had undergone radiotherapy, temozolomide, or both before, and most underwent both.

Whole-study findings and limits: Patients showed vaccine-induced immune responses at a rate of 80% to 95%.

About this clone itself: Its antigen is undetermined.

Sequencing used immunoSEQ multiplex PCR; TCRdb keeps in-frame clones, though not all of them. The data hold around 57,000 clones, with under 90% observed a single time. Germline values: CDR1 WSHSY, CDR2 SAAADI. Trimming removed 7 bases from V and 3 bases from J, with 15 bases in between. The CDR3 length is 14 residues. Time point noted: week 35, safety follow-up. Every single dose of the vaccine, 300 ug of mutant IDH1 20-mer peptide, came with topical imiquimod. The patients were given eight vaccinations, one each in weeks 1, 3, 5, 7, 11, 15, 19 and 23. The TCR originated in a man aged 30 to 45 with glioma. Sequencing used PBMCs, obtained from a glioma patient whose treatment included an IDH1 peptide vaccine. The V gene is TRBV10-2, the J gene TRBJ2-5; D might be TRBD1 or TRBD2, each matching 5 bases. CDR3 nucleotides: TGCGCCAGCACCGGGGACCGCCCAAAAGAGACCCAGTACTTC. It encodes CASTGDRPKETQYF.